This T cell receptor (beta chain) was profiled in a study of T cell changes during pregnancy in multiple sclerosis (dated by TCRdb to between 2018 and 2021). Turning to the overall study: Changes in the T cell repertoire over the course of pregnancy were examined in this study in women with multiple sclerosis.

A note on this clone: Its antigen is unknown. No base-level quality is on record; no much larger clone is a single base apart.

The library was made by the immunoSEQ multiplex PCR assay. Entries here come from immuneACCESS through TCRdb and include only in-frame sequences with V and J called. Some clones fail to appear in such tables; in the studies checked, an unresolved V gene covers under half of the shortfall, and the cause of the remainder is unknown. The sample includes fewer than 110,000 clones, with approximately 90% observed a single time. The ten largest make up more than 0.85% of the sample. The V and J ends are trimmed by 7 bases and 7 bases, leaving 20 bases between them. The CDR3 numbers 15 residues from cysteine through phenylalanine. The DNA shown is the 45-base CDR3, in frame from base 1. The germline V gene gives CDR1 as MNHEY and CDR2 as SVGAGI.

This clonotype was obtained from a female donor with multiple sclerosis, enrolled in a pregnancy study. The rearranged segments are TRBV6-5 and TRBJ1-5, with a tentative D gene TRBD1 over 5 matching bases. This sample comprised peripheral blood, obtained after pregnancy. CDR3 protein: CASKGRGQGDQPQHF. The nucleotide sequence is TGTGCCAGCAAGGGTCGTGGGCAGGGTGACCAGCCCCAGCATTTT.